One sample yielded the 26 T cell receptor beta chains listed below, sequenced in a study of T cell repertoires in ileal Crohn's disease. Here immunoSEQ multiplex PCR was the method, and the copy in TCRdb shows in-frame clones only, minus some. The sample consists of fewer than 9,500 clones, around 74% of them appearing once. Time point indicated: neoterminal ileum biopsy at postoperative endoscopy, about 6 months after surgery. Sequencing input: ileal tissue. The receptor set was obtained from an adult with Crohn's disease.

This chain connects TRBV2 to TRBJ2-2; 9 nucleotides agree with TRBD2. This CDR3 has 15 residues. The J segment lost 5 bases and the V segment lost 7 bases, leaving 8 bases of the junction unmatched. CDR1 and CDR2 (germline): SNHLY, FYNNEI. The CDR3 coding sequence is TGTGCCAGCAACGAACCTAGCGGGGTTACCGGGGAGCTGTTTTTT. Its protein is CASNEPSGVTGELFF. The whole variable domain, filled in from reference TRBV2 and TRBJ2-2, reads EPEVTQTPSHQVTQMGQEVILRCVPISNHLYFYWYRQILGQKVEFLVSFYNNEISEKSEIFDDQFSVERPDGSNFTLKIRSTKLEDSAMYFCASNEPSGVTGELFFGEGSRLTVL.

The chain has TRBV5-1 and TRBJ1-1, with TRBD1 matching over 8 bases. CDR3 length: 15 amino acids. V trimming: 4 bases; J trimming: 1 base; junction bases outside the gene matches: 6. The germline V gene has CDR1 SGHRS and CDR2 YFSETQ. Here the CDR3 DNA reads TGCGCCAGCAGCCCGGTGGACAGGGCGAACACTGAAGCTTTCTTT. As protein: CASSPVDRANTEAFF.

The gene calls are TRBV18 and TRBJ2-6; D unresolved. This CDR3 is 18 amino acids long. Germline CDR1 is KGHSH and CDR2 is LQKENI. V gave up 1 base and J gave up 3 bases, with 16 bases separating them. In DNA form, the CDR3 reads TGTGCCAGCTCACCACAACCCTCAGGCGAATATGGGGCCAACGTCCTGACTTTC. Amino acid sequence: CASSPQPSGEYGANVLTF. Supplemented by reference TRBV18 and TRBJ2-6, the full variable domain reads NAGVMQNPRHLVRRRGQEARLRCSPMKGHSHVYWYRQLPEEGLKFMVYLQKENIIDESGMPKERFSAEFPKEGPSILRIQQVVRGDSAAYFCASSPQPSGEYGANVLTFGAGSRLTVL.

The rearrangement uses TRBV30 and TRBJ2-3; D perhaps matches TRBD2 (6 bases). V lost 3 bases, J lost 2 bases, and 12 bases lay in between. The CDR3 contains 14 residues. Germline-derived CDR1 and CDR2 are GTSNPN and SVGIG (reference sequence). The CDR3 region is CAWRGRFSTDTQYF. The DNA for the CDR3 is TGTGCCTGGAGGGGGAGGTTCTCCACAGATACGCAGTATTTT.

The chain employs TRBV18 and TRBJ2-5, with 10 bases identical to TRBD1. Germline-derived CDR1 and CDR2 are KGHSH and LQKENI. CDR3 length: 15 residues. After removal of 4 bases from V and 0 bases from J, the junction contained 2 bases not matched to a gene. The CDR3 spells CASSRGTGDQETQYF. Here the CDR3 DNA reads TGTGCCAGCTCACGAGGGACAGGGGACCAAGAGACCCAGTACTTC. The variable domain in full, completed from reference TRBV18 and TRBJ2-5, reads NAGVMQNPRHLVRRRGQEARLRCSPMKGHSHVYWYRQLPEEGLKFMVYLQKENIIDESGMPKERFSAEFPKEGPSILRIQQVVRGDSAAYFCASSRGTGDQETQYFGPGTRLLVL.

The rearrangement uses TRBV30 and TRBJ1-1, with 7 bases aligning to TRBD1. Germline V gene data show CDR1 as GTSNPN and CDR2 as SVGIG (reference sequence). V lost 1 base, J lost 1 base, and 6 bases stayed unmatched. The CDR3 has 15 residues. In DNA form, the CDR3 reads TGTGCCTGGAGTGCTTACAGGGGAAAGAACACTGAAGCTTTCTTT. Its translation: CAWSAYRGKNTEAFF.

This clone was picked up a small number of times. The rearrangement joins TRBV18 to TRBJ2-7; 8 bases are a match to TRBD1. CDR3 length: 13 amino acids. Unmatched junction bases numbered 9, after V lost 8 bases and J lost 6 bases. Germline values: CDR1 KGHSH, CDR2 LQKENI. The CDR3 here is CASTTGAQGEQYF. The CDR3 coding sequence is TGTGCCAGCACGACAGGGGCGCAGGGCGAGCAGTACTTC.

The V and J genes are TRBV6-1 and TRBJ2-2; 8 nucleotides line up with TRBD1. CDR3 length: 15 amino acids. CDR1 is MNHNS and CDR2 is SASEGT in the germline V gene. Germline trimming cut 9 bases from V and 3 bases from J; bases unmatched to any gene: 9. CDR3 coding DNA: TGTGCCAGAGGATCAGGGGGCGCGGACACCGGGGAGCTGTTTTTT. Its protein is CARGSGGADTGELFF.

For this clone: Other DNA sequences in the same sample also yield this CDR3. The chain recombines TRBV28 with TRBJ2-7; TRBD1 aligns across 8 bases. The V gene end was trimmed by 6 bases and the J gene end by 3 bases; junction bases not matched to a gene: 1. The CDR3 is 12 residues long. Per germline, CDR1 MDHEN and CDR2 SYDVKM. The CDR3 loop is CASRDRVYEQYF. CDR3 nucleotides: TGTGCCAGCAGGGACAGGGTCTACGAGCAGTACTTC.

This chain joins TRBV19 and TRBJ2-7; TRBD2 might be the D (5 bases). This CDR3 contains 15 residues. CDR1 is LNHDA and CDR2 is SQIVND in the germline V gene (reference sequence). V was pared by 3 bases and J by 1 base, with 13 bases between. In nucleotides, the CDR3 is TGTGCCAGTAGTATTCTCGCCGGGAATTCCTACGAGCAGTACTTC. Amino acid sequence: CASSILAGNSYEQYF.

The CDR3 nucleotides read TGTGCCTGGAGTGTACGCGGGATAGTCGAGCAGTACTTC. Protein product: CAWSVRGIVEQYF. The V gene is TRBV30, the J gene TRBJ2-7, with a tentative D call TRBD2 (6 bases). The CDR3 loop spans 13 amino acids. V lost 0 bases, J lost 6 bases, and 12 bases lay in between. The germline gives CDR1 GTSNPN, CDR2 SVGIG (reference sequence).

A few counts support this clone. V gene TRBV9 combines with J gene TRBJ2-7; the match to TRBD1 covers 9 bases. Looked up from germline, CDR1 is SGDLS and CDR2 is YYNGEE. V lost 0 bases to trimming and J lost 7 bases; unmatched junction nucleotides: 8. This CDR3 contains 15 residues. The CDR3 protein is CASSVDGGQGREQYF. CDR3 bases: TGTGCCAGCAGCGTAGATGGGGGACAGGGTCGTGAGCAGTACTTC.

Only one count was recorded for this clone. CDR3 DNA sequence: TGTGCCAGCAGCACCCACCGATGGAAGACAGGGGCTGAGCCAAACACTGAAGCTTTCTTT. It specifies CASSTHRWKTGAEPNTEAFF. This chain uses TRBV7-8 with TRBJ1-1, with 8 bases identical to TRBD1. This CDR3 has 20 residues. V was pared by 5 bases and J by 2 bases, with 22 bases of the junction left unmatched. CDR1 and CDR2 (germline): SGHVS, FQNEAQ. Complete variable domain (other parts from reference TRBV7-8 and TRBJ1-1): GAGVSQSPRYKVAKRGQDVALRCDPISGHVSLFWYQQALGQGPEFLTYFQNEAQLDKSGLPSDRFFAERPEGSVSTLKIQRTQQEDSAVYLCASSTHRWKTGAEPNTEAFFGQGTRLTVV.

This clone has only a few counts. This chain uses TRBV5-1 with TRBJ1-2, with unresolved D. Germline V gene sequence: CDR1 SGHRS, CDR2 YFSETQ. Between the trimmed V and J ends, which lost 5 bases and 4 bases, there was a span of 12 bases. The CDR3 contains 13 residues. CDR3 in amino acids: CASSHDTGYGYTF. The CDR3 DNA sequence: TGCGCCAGCAGTCACGATACGGGCTATGGCTACACCTTC.

The chain uses TRBV7-2 and TRBJ1-2, with 9 positions matching TRBD1. Per the germline V gene, CDR1 is SGHTA and CDR2 is FQGNSA. This CDR3 has 15 residues. J lost 6 bases, V lost 4 bases, and 9 bases had no gene match. The CDR3 sequence is CASSSATGGADGYTF. Here the CDR3 DNA reads TGTGCCAGCAGCTCGGCAACAGGGGGCGCGGATGGCTACACCTTC.

The chain recombines TRBV5-1 with TRBJ2-7, with D tentatively TRBD1 (6 bases). The germline CDR1 and CDR2 sequences are SGHRS and YFSETQ. The ends were cut back, 0 bases at V and 6 bases at J, with 13 bases in the middle. The CDR3 sequence is 14 residues long. In DNA form, the CDR3 reads TGCGCCAGCAGCTTGGCTCAGGGGCGCCGCGAGCAGTACTTC. The encoded protein is CASSLAQGRREQYF.

This clone has more than one count but fewer than ten. In DNA, the CDR3 is TGCGCCAGCAGCTTGGGATTACGGGGGAACAGGCGGGCGGACACTGAAGCTTTCTTT. This encodes CASSLGLRGNRRADTEAFF. The J gene is TRBJ1-1, the V gene TRBV5-1; TRBD1 is a possible D gene (5 bases). The CDR3 extends over 19 amino acids. Looked up from germline, CDR1 is SGHRS and CDR2 is YFSETQ. The V end was cut by 0 bases, the J end by 3 bases, with 24 bases between.

The rearrangement joins TRBV9 to TRBJ2-3; TRBD2 aligns across 15 bases. V was pared by 0 bases and J by 4 bases, with 6 bases of the junction left unmatched. Germline V lookup: CDR1 SGDLS, CDR2 YYNGEE. The CDR3 is 18 residues long. The DNA for the CDR3 is TGTGCCAGCAGCGTAGGAGGACTAGCGGGGGGGCAAGCAGATACGCAGTATTTT. Translated: CASSVGGLAGGQADTQYF.

This chain links TRBV29-1 with TRBJ2-3; 8 bases agree with TRBD2. The CDR3 contains 14 residues. Germline CDR1 reads SQVTM; CDR2 reads ANQGSEA. V lost 7 bases, J lost 2 bases, and 8 bases stayed unmatched. The CDR3 sequence is CSARRGATTDTQYF. Here the CDR3 DNA reads TGCAGCGCCCGGCGGGGGGCCACCACAGATACGCAGTATTTT.

V and J are TRBV30 and TRBJ2-7; D ambiguous. This CDR3 is built from 13 residues. Germline V gene sequence: CDR1 GTSNPN, CDR2 SVGIG (reference sequence). V lost 5 bases and J lost 2, with 13 bases in between. The DNA for the CDR3 is TGTGCCTGGCGGCCGCTGGGCGCCTACGAGCAGTACTTC. Encoded protein: CAWRPLGAYEQYF.

The genes are TRBV28 and TRBJ2-3; 9 bases are shared with TRBD2. Germline V gives CDR1 MDHEN, CDR2 SYDVKM. The CDR3 is 16 amino acids. The V gene end was trimmed by 4 bases and the J gene end by 5 bases; junction bases not matched to a gene: 10. CDR3 coding DNA: TGTGCCAGCAGTTCGCGGGGCGGGGGGGCCCAAGATACGCAGTATTTT. Protein: CASSSRGGGAQDTQYF.

The chain recombines TRBV7-2 with TRBJ2-5; D might be TRBD2 (5 bases). CDR1 is SGHTA, CDR2 FQGNSA, per germline. The CDR3 contains 14 residues. V lost 5 bases to trimming and J lost 10 bases, with 20 bases between them. CDR3 sequence: CASSLVGAARGQYF. CDR3 bases: TGTGCCAGCAGCCTTGTGGGTGCTGCCCGGGGCCAGTACTTC. The full variable domain, with the rest looked up from reference TRBV7-2 and TRBJ2-5, is GAGVSQSPSNKVTEKGKDVELRCDPISGHTALYWYRQSLGQGLEFLIYFQGNSAPDKSGLPSDRFSAERTGGSVSTLTIQRTQQEDSAVYLCASSLVGAARGQYFGPGTRLLVL.

V and J are TRBV2 and TRBJ1-2; D is uncertain. Germline lookup yields CDR1 SNHLY and CDR2 FYNNEI. The CDR3 is 12 residues long. V lost 4 bases, J lost 4 bases, and 7 bases lay in between. The CDR3 spells CASSVAGYGYTF. CDR3 DNA: TGTGCCAGCAGTGTGGCAGGCTATGGCTACACCTTC.

The chain uses TRBV2 and TRBJ2-2; D remains ambiguous. Germline lookup yields CDR1 SNHLY and CDR2 FYNNEI. The CDR3 has 14 residues. V dropped 6 bases and J dropped 4 bases, with 12 bases sitting between them. The CDR3 nucleotides read TGTGCCAGCAGAGAACCGGGTTCCACCGGGGAGCTGTTTTTT. This codes for CASREPGSTGELFF.

This clone has only a few counts. This sequence joins TRBV21-1 and TRBJ2-1; the listed D gene, TRBD1, was not tested against the DNA. TRBV21-1 is a recognized pseudogene. The CDR3 has 14 amino acids. The CDR3 region has the DNA TGTGCCAGCAGCCTCGGGACAGGCTACAATGAGCAGTTCTTC. This gives the protein CASSLGTGYNEQFF.

The chain links TRBV4-1 to TRBJ1-1; the match to TRBD1 covers 7 bases. V trimming: 1 base; J trimming: 1 base; junction bases outside the gene matches: 3. CDR1 and CDR2 (germline): MGHRA, YSYEKL. The CDR3 contains 15 residues. CDR3 in amino acids: CASSQGTGKNTEAFF. CDR3 coding DNA: TGCGCCAGCAGCCAAGGGACAGGCAAGAACACTGAAGCTTTCTTT.